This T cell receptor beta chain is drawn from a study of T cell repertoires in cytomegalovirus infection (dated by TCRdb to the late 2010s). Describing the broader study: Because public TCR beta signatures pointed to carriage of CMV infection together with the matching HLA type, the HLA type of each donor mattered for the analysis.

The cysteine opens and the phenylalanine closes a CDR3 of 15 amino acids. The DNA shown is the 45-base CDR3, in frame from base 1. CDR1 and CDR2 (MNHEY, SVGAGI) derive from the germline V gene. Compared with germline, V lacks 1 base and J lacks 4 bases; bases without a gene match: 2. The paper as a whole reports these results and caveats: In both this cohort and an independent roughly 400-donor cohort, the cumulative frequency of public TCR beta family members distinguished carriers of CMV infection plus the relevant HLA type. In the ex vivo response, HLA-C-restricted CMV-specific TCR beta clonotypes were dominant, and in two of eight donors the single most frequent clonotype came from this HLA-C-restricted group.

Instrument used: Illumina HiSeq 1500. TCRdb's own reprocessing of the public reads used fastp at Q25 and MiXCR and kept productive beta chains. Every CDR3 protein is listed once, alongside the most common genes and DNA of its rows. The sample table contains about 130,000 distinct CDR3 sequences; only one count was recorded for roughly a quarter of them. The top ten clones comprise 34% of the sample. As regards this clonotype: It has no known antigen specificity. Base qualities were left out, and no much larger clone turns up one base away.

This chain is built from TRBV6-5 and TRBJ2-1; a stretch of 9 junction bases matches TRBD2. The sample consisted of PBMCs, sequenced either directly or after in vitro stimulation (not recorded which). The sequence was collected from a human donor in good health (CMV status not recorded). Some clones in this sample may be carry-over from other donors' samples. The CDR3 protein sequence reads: CASSYYLAGYNEQFF. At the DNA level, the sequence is TGTGCCAGCAGTTACTACCTAGCGGGATACAATGAGCAGTTCTTC.